A single sample gave rise to the 15 T cell receptor beta chains below, sequenced in a study of cytomegalovirus exposure and HLA in healthy donors. PCR employed 60 Vbeta and 13 Jbeta primers. Data came from immunoSEQ multiplex PCR; TCRdb stores just in-frame clones and leaves some out. Here the sample spans some 150,000 clones, around 60% being singletons. The sequenced material came from PBMCs. Receptors originate from a woman aged 55-75 years in good health and CMV-seropositive.

This clone was found a few times. The V call is TRBV4-1, the J call TRBJ2-7; D is possibly TRBD2 (7 bases). The CDR3 length is 15 residues. Per the germline V gene, CDR1 is MGHRA and CDR2 is YSYEKL. V was pared by 1 base and J by 4 bases, with 14 bases between. CDR3 residues: CASSQVRGGGYEQYF. The CDR3 bases are TGCGCCAGCAGCCAAGTAAGGGGGGGCGGGTACGAGCAGTACTTC.

The chain is built from TRBV28 and TRBJ2-3; 11 nucleotides align to TRBD2. The germline V gene encodes CDR1 MDHEN and CDR2 SYDVKM. The CDR3 runs 17 residues. With 3 bases clipped from V and 5 bases from J, the junction kept 10 bases outside the gene matches. CDR3 DNA sequence: TGTGCCAGCAGTTTTGGCGCGCTAGCGGGAGGAAAAGATACGCAGTATTTT. This gives the protein CASSFGALAGGKDTQYF.

The rearrangement uses TRBV1 and TRBJ2-5; the table names TRBD2, a call not compared with the DNA. The DNA matches TRBJ2-7 better at its end, which makes the J call doubtful. TRBV1 is listed as a pseudogene. CDR3 length: 16 amino acids. The CDR3 coding sequence is TGCACCAGCAGCCACTCGGGACTAGCGGGTGTCCACGAGCAGTACTTC. Translated, it gives CTSSHSGLAGVHEQYF.

This sequence joins TRBV21-1 and TRBJ1-4; the D call TRBD1 from the table was never checked on the DNA. TRBV21-1 is deemed a pseudogene. The CDR3 totals 17 residues. As DNA, the CDR3 is TGTGCCAGCAGCAAAAGTAAAATGACAGCAACTAATGAAAAACTGTTTTTT. Its protein is CASSKSKMTATNEKLFF.

The chain employs TRBV28 and TRBJ1-1; tentatively, D is TRBD1 (6 bases). CDR3 length: 15 amino acids. Trimming cost V 10 bases and J 3 bases, with 21 bases left between them. The V gene's germline CDR1 is MDHEN and CDR2 SYDVKM. The CDR3 nucleotides read TGTGCCAATATCCAAGGGGGGGCGCGTGACACTGAAGCTTTCTTT. Residues: CANIQGGARDTEAFF.

To note about this clone: Other DNA sequences in this specimen translate into the identical CDR3. This chain links TRBV28 with TRBJ2-1; no firm D call. The CDR3 loop spans 13 amino acids. Germline CDR1 and CDR2: MDHEN and SYDVKM. Trimming cost V 5 bases and J 0 bases, with 5 bases left between them. The CDR3 loop is CASSLSSYNEQFF. As DNA, the CDR3 is TGTGCCAGCAGTCTGAGCTCCTACAATGAGCAGTTCTTC.

This clone showed up just a few times. V is TRBV30 and J is TRBJ2-6, with D possibly TRBD2 on 5 matching bases. The CDR3 is made up of 15 amino acids. Per germline, CDR1 GTSNPN and CDR2 SVGIG (reference sequence). The CDR3 loop is CATQRTYSGANVLTF. The CDR3 bases are TGTGCTACTCAAAGGACTTACTCTGGGGCCAACGTCCTGACTTTC. Filled out from reference TRBV30 and TRBJ2-6, the complete variable domain reads SQTIHQWPATLVQPVGSPLSLECTVEGTSNPNLYWYRQAAGRGLQLLFYSVGIGQISSEVPQNLSASRPQDRQFILSSKKLLLSDSGFYLCATQRTYSGANVLTFGAGSRLTVL.

J is TRBJ2-7 and V is TRBV19; D possibly corresponds to TRBD2 (6 bases). In germline, CDR1 is LNHDA, CDR2 SQIVND (reference sequence). This CDR3 spans 13 amino acids. With 6 bases removed from V and 2 bases from J, the gap between germline ends came to 11 bases. The CDR3 nucleotides are TGTGCCAGTAGCCGGGACTTTACCTACGAGCAGTACTTC. Protein: CASSRDFTYEQYF.

The V gene is TRBV28, the J gene TRBJ1-2; D gene ambiguous. The CDR3 runs to 14 residues. Germline V lookup: CDR1 MDHEN, CDR2 SYDVKM. With 3 bases removed from V and 8 bases from J, the gap between germline ends came to 16 bases. DNA for the CDR3: TGTGCCAGCAGTTTTCCAGAGACTCCTTGGGGCTACACCTTC. Translated, it gives CASSFPETPWGYTF.

J is TRBJ1-1 and V is TRBV5-5; TRBD1 agrees at 7 bases. V lost 0 bases, J lost 7 bases, and 9 bases stayed unmatched. The CDR3 spans 15 residues. Germline V gives CDR1 SGHKS, CDR2 YYEKEE (reference sequence). CDR3 sequence (DNA): TGTGCCAGCAGCTTGGAGACAGGGACCGGGCATGAAGCTTTCTTT. Residues: CASSLETGTGHEAFF. Full variable domain (outside the CDR3, taken from reference TRBV5-5 and TRBJ1-1): DAGVTQSPTHLIKTRGQQVTLRCSPISGHKSVSWYQQVLGQGPQFIFQYYEKEERGRGNFPDRFSARQFPNYSSELNVNALLLGDSALYLCASSLETGTGHEAFFGQGTRLTVV.

The chain joins TRBV10-3 to TRBJ2-1; 7 bases align to TRBD1. CDR1 ENHRY and CDR2 SYGVKD come from the germline V gene. This CDR3 spans 13 amino acids. After removal of 5 bases from V and 8 bases from J, the junction contained 6 bases not matched to a gene. The CDR3 here is CAISTTGSDEQFF. CDR3 DNA: TGTGCCATCAGTACGACAGGGTCGGATGAGCAGTTCTTC.

J is TRBJ1-1 and V is TRBV11-2; D is ambiguous. This CDR3 spans 12 amino acids. V lost 1 base and J 8 bases, leaving 8 bases between the germline ends. Germline CDR1 reads SGHAT; CDR2 reads FQNNGV. The CDR3 is CASSLGHPEAFF. Here the CDR3 DNA reads TGTGCCAGCAGCTTAGGACACCCCGAAGCTTTCTTT. Full variable domain (rest looked up from reference TRBV11-2 and TRBJ1-1): EAGVAQSPRYKIIEKRQSVAFWCNPISGHATLYWYQQILGQGPKLLIQFQNNGVVDDSQLPKDRFSAERLKGVDSTLKIQPAKLEDSAVYLCASSLGHPEAFFGQGTRLTVV.

V usage is TRBV1 and J usage is TRBJ2-1; the DNA was not used to check the table's D call, TRBD1. TRBV1 corresponds to a pseudogene. The CDR3 is made up of 13 amino acids. The DNA for the CDR3 is TGCACCAGCAGCTTGAGCTCCTACAGTGAGCAGTTCTTC. Amino acids: CTSSLSSYSEQFF.

The rearrangement uses TRBV19 and TRBJ2-1; 11 bases map to TRBD2. This CDR3 comprises 15 residues. Germline trimming cut 5 bases from V and 7 bases from J; bases unmatched to any gene: 7. Per germline, CDR1 LNHDA and CDR2 SQIVND (reference sequence). The DNA of the CDR3 is TGTGCCAGTAGTCATACTAGCGGGAGAAATAATGAGCAGTTCTTC. Encoded protein: CASSHTSGRNNEQFF.

This clone appeared many times. V and J are TRBV4-2 and TRBJ1-1; the D is unclear. V lost 4 bases, J lost 4 bases, and 19 bases lay in between. Germline V gives CDR1 LGHNA, CDR2 YNFKEQ. The CDR3 length is 16 residues. DNA of the CDR3: TGTGCCAGCAGCCGAAGCCAATCCTTCCGGGGCACTGAAGCTTTCTTT. Protein: CASSRSQSFRGTEAFF.